One sample yielded the 7 T cell receptor beta chains listed below, sequenced in a study of early T cells in non-severe SARS-CoV-2 infection. TCRdb reprocessed the 5' RACE reads with MiXCR, giving one entry per CDR3 protein. The sample carries about 64,000 distinct CDR3 sequences, around 12% recorded once. Sequenced material: whole blood, taken at baseline. The origin of the receptors is an adult who was a healthcare worker with PCR-confirmed SARS-CoV-2 infection or an uninfected control (not recorded which).

J is TRBJ2-3 and V is TRBV10-2; D is undetermined. V lost 6 bases and J lost 0, with 10 bases in between. The germline CDR1 and CDR2 sequences are WSHSY and SAAADI. This CDR3 has 14 residues. In DNA form, the CDR3 reads TGCGCCAGCAGGGACCTCGATAGCACAGATACGCAGTATTTT. Translation: CASRDLDSTDTQYF.

The genes are TRBV20-1 and TRBJ2-7; 7 positions agree with TRBD2. The V and J ends lost 6 bases and 4 bases, in that order; junction bases with no gene match: 12. Germline V lookup: CDR1 DFQATT, CDR2 SNEGSKA (reference sequence). The CDR3 length is 14 residues. The CDR3 DNA sequence: TGCAGTGCCCAGCGTGGGACTACCCCTTACGAGCAGTACTTC. Its translation: CSAQRGTTPYEQYF.

This rearrangement joins TRBV28 to TRBJ2-3; D is uncertain. There are 16 residues in the CDR3. The V gene lost 7 bases and the J gene lost 0 bases, with 17 bases spanning the gap. CDR1 is MDHEN, CDR2 SYDVKM, per germline. CDR3 DNA: TGTGCCAGCAACCGTAGACTTGCCTTAAGCACAGATACGCAGTATTTT. It yields the protein CASNRRLALSTDTQYF.

V and J are TRBV12-3 or TRBV12-4 and TRBJ1-5; 8 bases map to TRBD1. The length of the CDR3 is 13 residues. Unmatched junction bases numbered 4, after V lost 7 bases and J lost 5 bases. The CDR3 spells CASTGQGHQPQHF. Here the CDR3 DNA reads TGTGCCAGCACAGGACAGGGCCATCAGCCCCAGCATTTT.

V gene TRBV7-2 combines with J gene TRBJ2-7; maybe TRBD1 (5 bases). The germline V gene encodes CDR1 SGHTA and CDR2 FQGNSA. This CDR3 is 15 amino acids long. Trimming pared 5 bases from V and 0 bases from J, leaving 14 bases between. This CDR3 is CASSLGHVPSYEQYF. CDR3 nucleotide sequence: TGTGCCAGCAGCCTCGGACACGTCCCCTCCTACGAGCAGTACTTC.

There are a few counts of this clonotype. The chain carries TRBV11-2 and TRBJ2-7, with 7 bases that match TRBD1. Looked up from germline, CDR1 is SGHAT and CDR2 is FQNNGV. The trim removed 8 bases at V and 2 bases at J, leaving 6 bases unmatched. The CDR3 has 13 residues. The CDR3 coding sequence is TGTGCCAGCTGCCGCGGACAGGCCTACGAGCAGTACTTC. Its translation is CASCRGQAYEQYF.

The chain combines TRBV19 with TRBJ2-3; 7 bases are shared with TRBD2. V gave up 7 bases and J gave up 4 bases; unmatched junction bases: 5. The CDR3 totals 13 residues. CDR1 and CDR2 from the germline V gene are LNHDA and SQIVND (reference sequence). The CDR3 spells CASNAGRSDTQYF. CDR3 nucleotides: TGTGCCAGTAACGCCGGGAGGTCAGATACGCAGTATTTT.